This is a list of T cell receptor beta chains from one sample in a study of T cells in Graves' hyperthyroidism and ophthalmopathy. Each CDR3 protein is one row after TCRdb ran MiXCR on the multiplex PCR reads. The sample shows 650,000 to 750,000 distinct CDR3 sequences, around 13% of them seen only once. Source material: blood. These receptors all come from a woman aged 18-35 years with Graves' hyperthyroidism. CDR3s include the opening cysteine and the closing phenylalanine or tryptophan. Each record gives: D gene, J gene, clone size, CDR3 length, V gene, CDR3 DNA, CDR3 protein. D genes are given only for firm matches. Expanded clones are given a class, and other clones once, few, many or no size at all.

>TRBD2|TRBJ2-2|few|17|TRBV7-6
TGTGCCAGCAGCTTAGAGGCTAGCGGGGCAAACACCGGGGAGCTGTTTTTT
CASSLEASGANTGELFF
>TRBD1|TRBJ2-7|many|12|TRBV2
TGTGCCAGCAGTGAACAGGCAGGGGGGCAGTACTTC
CASSEQAGGQYF
>.|TRBJ2-7|many|12|TRBV7-3
TGTGCCAGCAGCCTCCCAGGTGCCGAGCAGTACTTC
CASSLPGAEQYF
>.|TRBJ1-1|few|15|TRBV6-5
TGTGCCAGCAGTTACATTCGGGACACCCGCACTGAAGCTTTCTTT
CASSYIRDTRTEAFF
>.|TRBJ2-2|.|13|TRBV11-2
TGTGCCAGCAGCCATCAGTACACCGGGGAGCTGTTTTTT
CASSHQYTGELFF
>.|TRBJ1-1|many|15|TRBV24-1
TGTGCCACCAGTGCTGGACGTAGCGTGAACACTGAAGCTTTCTTT
CATSAGRSVNTEAFF
>.|TRBJ2-2|.|12|TRBV20-1
TGCAGTGCCTTTGGTGGGGACGGGGAGCTGTTTTTT
CSAFGGDGELFF
>.|TRBJ1-1|few|13|TRBV7-9
TGTGCCAGCAGCCCCCCCTCGGTCACTGAAGCTTTCTTT
CASSPPSVTEAFF
>TRBD2|TRBJ2-5|many|19|TRBV13
TGTGCCAGCAGCCCCGAGGGAACTAGCGGATCCTATAGGGGGGAGACCCAGTACTTC
CASSPEGTSGSYRGETQYF
>TRBD2|TRBJ2-1|many|14|TRBV7-8
TGTGCCAGCAGCTCGGGACTAGCGGGAGATGAGCAGTTCTTC
CASSSGLAGDEQFF
>.|TRBJ2-3|many|15|TRBV7-7
TGTGCTAGCAGCCGATTTGGGGGGGCGATGGATACGCAGTATTTT
CASSRFGGAMDTQYF
>TRBD2|TRBJ2-1|many|14|TRBV2
TGTGCCAGCAGCGGGACTAGCTCCTTCGGGGAGCAGTTCTTC
CASSGTSSFGEQFF
>.|TRBJ2-7|.|14|TRBV28
TGTGCCAGCAGTTTAGTTGACAATTTCTACGAGCAGTACTTC
CASSLVDNFYEQYF
>.|TRBJ2-5|once|14|TRBV29-1
TGCAGCGTTGAAATAGCGACCCTAGGGGAGACCCAGTACTTC
CSVEIATLGETQYF
>.|TRBJ2-7|.|13|TRBV4-1
TGCGCCAGCAGCCAAGATAGCACCTACGAGCAGTACTTC
CASSQDSTYEQYF
>.|TRBJ1-2|many|13|TRBV30
TGTGCCTGGAGTGTGCAGGCCTCCTATGGCTACACCTTC
CAWSVQASYGYTF
>.|TRBJ2-7|.|18|TRBV7-9
TGTGCCAGCAGCTTAAGTAGAGGTCCCACAGGGTTCTCCTACGAGCAGTACTTC
CASSLSRGPTGFSYEQYF
>.|TRBJ1-2|.|15|TRBV7-2
TGTGCCAGCAGCTTAAGTATCCCAGGGCTTTATGGCTACACCTTC
CASSLSIPGLYGYTF
>.|TRBJ1-1|many|15|TRBV15
TGTGCCACCAGCAGAGATCAGGGCAGGCATTTGGAAGCTTTCTTT
CATSRDQGRHLEAFF
>TRBD2|TRBJ2-1|many|16|TRBV12-3/TRBV12-4
TGTGCCAGCATGCAAACTAGCGGGAGGGAGGGGGATGAGCAGTTCTTC
CASMQTSGREGDEQFF
>.|TRBJ2-7|few|11|TRBV7-9
TGTGCCAGCAGCTTTCCGGGGGAGCAGTACTTC
CASSFPGEQYF
>.|TRBJ2-7|.|15|TRBV20-1
TGCAGTGCTAGACCCCGGGCGGGGAGCTACAATGAGCAGTACTTC
CSARPRAGSYNEQYF
>.|TRBJ1-1|many|13|TRBV7-3
TGTGCCAGCAGCTTAACCCCCAGCACTGAAGCTTTCTTT
CASSLTPSTEAFF
>TRBD2|TRBJ2-1|many|14|TRBV24-1
TGTGCCACCAGTGAGACCCCCACTAGCGGAGAGCAGTTCTTC
CATSETPTSGEQFF
>TRBD2|TRBJ2-1|many|14|TRBV27
TGTGCCAGCACATTGCGGGAGTCGGGGTACGAGCAGTTCTTC
CASTLRESGYEQFF
>.|TRBJ1-6|few|17|TRBV13
TGTGCCAGCAGCTCGAATCCCCGAGGCCCCCTTAGTTCACCCCTCCACTTT
CASSSNPRGPLSSPLHF
>.|TRBJ1-1|many|15|TRBV4-1
TGCGCCAGCAGCCAAGGGGTCAGGCTTAACACTGAAGCTTTCTTT
CASSQGVRLNTEAFF
>.|TRBJ1-4|.|14|TRBV5-1
TGCGCCAGCAGCTTGGCGGTGAGGAATGAAAAACTGTTTTTT
CASSLAVRNEKLFF
>TRBD1|TRBJ1-2|.|13|TRBV29-1
TGCAGCGTTGAAACCCACGACAGGGGTCGCTACACCTTC
CSVETHDRGRYTF
>.|TRBJ1-6|few|17|TRBV2
TGTGCCAGCAGTGCGCGGGGGAGGAGCTCCTATAATTCACCCCTCCACTTT
CASSARGRSSYNSPLHF
>.|TRBJ2-1|.|14|TRBV7-2
TGTGCCAGCAGCTCAGGGCGCTCCTACAATGAGCAGTTCTTC
CASSSGRSYNEQFF
>.|TRBJ2-6|once|15|TRBV6-1
TGTGCCAGCAGACTAGACAGGTCTGGGGCCAACGTCCTGACTTTC
CASRLDRSGANVLTF
>TRBD1|TRBJ1-5|many|16|TRBV6-1
TGTGCCAGCAGACTGGACAGGGTCCCTAGCAATCAGCCCCAGCATTTT
CASRLDRVPSNQPQHF
>TRBD1|TRBJ2-3|many|15|TRBV11-3
TGTGCCAGCAGCCCCCGGGACAGGGGATCAGATACGCAGTATTTT
CASSPRDRGSDTQYF
>TRBD2|TRBJ2-1|many|16|TRBV30
TGTGCCTGGAGTGTCTGGCGGGGGAGCTCCTACAATGAGCAGTTCTTC
CAWSVWRGSSYNEQFF
>.|TRBJ1-5|many|14|TRBV5-5
TGTGCCAGGATCGAACAGGGACGGCATCAGCCCCAGCATTTT
CARIEQGRHQPQHF
>TRBD1|TRBJ1-1|few|13|TRBV27
TGTGCCAGCAGTTTATCGACAGGGTATGAAGCTTTCTTT
CASSLSTGYEAFF
>.|TRBJ2-1|many|13|TRBV7-2
TGTGCCAGCAGCTCCCTCAATGTGGATGAGCAGTTCTTC
CASSSLNVDEQFF
>.|TRBJ2-1|.|14|TRBV4-1
TGCGCCAGCAGCCAGCTGACGACCAGCCATGAGCAGTTCTTC
CASSQLTTSHEQFF
>TRBD2|TRBJ2-3|few|18|TRBV20-1
TGCAGTGCCCACCCTGGGACTAGCGGGAAGGCCGAGAGAGATACGCAGTATTTT
CSAHPGTSGKAERDTQYF
>TRBD1|TRBJ2-1|few|14|TRBV2
TGTGCCAGCAAGTCAGGGGGCTCCTACAATGAGCAGTTCTTC
CASKSGGSYNEQFF
>.|TRBJ1-5|few|15|TRBV4-1
TGCGCCAGCAGCCAAGCCTACGGGAGCTATCAGCCCCAGCATTTT
CASSQAYGSYQPQHF
>.|TRBJ2-5|.|14|TRBV7-3
TGTGCCAGCAGCCCGGTAGGGCGAGGGGAGACCCAGTACTTC
CASSPVGRGETQYF
>.|TRBJ2-6|few|17|TRBV4-3
TGCGCCAGCAGCCAAGAACGACAGACCTCTGGGGCCAACGTCCTGACTTTC
CASSQERQTSGANVLTF
>TRBD1|TRBJ2-7|many|15|TRBV4-1
TGCGCCAGCAGCCAAGTTGGGACAGGGGGCCACGAGCAGTACTTC
CASSQVGTGGHEQYF
>.|TRBJ2-7|many|15|TRBV6-6
TGTGCCAGCAGTTACTCTGGACGGGGATACTACGAGCAGTACTTC
CASSYSGRGYYEQYF
>.|TRBJ2-2|.|15|TRBV19
TGTGCCAGTAGTATATATCAGGGAAACACCGGGGAGCTGTTTTTT
CASSIYQGNTGELFF
>.|TRBJ2-7|many|16|TRBV7-8
TGTGCCAGCAGCTTTGGTGGCTTAGCGGCTTCCTACGAGCAGTACTTC
CASSFGGLAASYEQYF
>TRBD1|TRBJ2-6|.|16|TRBV28
TGTGCCAGCAGACGGGACAGGAGCTCTGGGGCCAACGTCCTGACTTTC
CASRRDRSSGANVLTF
>TRBD1|TRBJ1-1|.|16|TRBV28
TGTGCCAGCCGATTACCACTTTACAGGGGGAACACTGAAGCTTTCTTT
CASRLPLYRGNTEAFF
>TRBD1|TRBJ1-5|many|13|TRBV7-2
TGTGCCAGCAGATCACAGGGGACGCAGCCCCAGCATTTT
CASRSQGTQPQHF